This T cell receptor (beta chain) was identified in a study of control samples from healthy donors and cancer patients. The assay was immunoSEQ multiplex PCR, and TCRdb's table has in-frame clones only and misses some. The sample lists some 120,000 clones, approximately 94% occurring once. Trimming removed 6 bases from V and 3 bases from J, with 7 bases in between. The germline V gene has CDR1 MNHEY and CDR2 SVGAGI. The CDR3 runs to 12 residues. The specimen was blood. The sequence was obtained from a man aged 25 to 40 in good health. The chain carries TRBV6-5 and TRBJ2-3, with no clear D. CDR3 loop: CASRDQTDTQYF. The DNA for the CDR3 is TGTGCCAGCAGGGATCAGACAGATACGCAGTATTTT.